The 7 T cell receptor beta chains presented below share a single source sample, sequenced in a study of Ad26.COV2.S vaccination and SARS-CoV-2 variants. Treatment of the sample: some 19 received Ad26.COV2.S at low or high dose, single or two shots; 5 received placebo; per-sample allocation not given. On day 63 after the first injection, vaccine and placebo recipients gave samples. Some clones are missing from TCRdb's copy, which holds only in-frame ones; the method was immunoSEQ multiplex PCR. The table lists 450,000 to 550,000 clones, about 89% of them singletons. The sequences come from peripheral blood, collected in a trial of Ad26.COV2.S vaccine versus placebo. These receptors all come from a person aged 18-65 years who received the Ad26.COV2.S COVID-19 vaccine or a placebo.

CDR3 nucleotides: TGTGCCATCAGTGATGGGAATCTAGCGGGGTTCACAGATACGCAGTATTTT. It is translated as CAISDGNLAGFTDTQYF. The chain joins TRBV10-3 to TRBJ2-3; TRBD2 matches 9 bases. Germline V CDR1 and CDR2: ENHRY, SYGVKD. V lost 3 bases to trimming and J lost 2 bases; unmatched junction nucleotides: 9. The CDR3 sequence is 17 residues long.

The chain couples TRBV2 to TRBJ1-1, with TRBD1 matching over 11 bases. The germline V gene has CDR1 SNHLY and CDR2 FYNNEI. The CDR3 has 14 amino acids. The trim removed 6 bases at V and 5 bases at J, leaving 5 bases unmatched. In DNA form, the CDR3 reads TGTGCCAGCAGCGATGGGACAGGGGGGACTGAAGCTTTCTTT. It codes for CASSDGTGGTEAFF.

This chain connects TRBV23-1 to TRBJ1-5, with TRBD1 matching 11 bases. TRBV23-1 falls under the ORF class, with uncertain function. Trimming cost V 3 bases and J 2 bases; bases outside gene matches: 9. The CDR3 loop spans 18 amino acids. The CDR3 DNA reads TGCGCCAGCAGTCAGGGGACAGGGGGTGATGGGTGCAATCAGCCCCAGCATTTT. This translates into CASSQGTGGDGCNQPQHF.

The chain employs TRBV19 and TRBJ1-1; unclear D gene. Germline lookup yields CDR1 LNHDA and CDR2 SQIVND (reference sequence). Deletions cut 3 bases from V and 5 bases from J, with 13 bases between. CDR3 length: 14 amino acids. CDR3 residues: CASSIGDTRTEAFF. In nucleotides, the CDR3 is TGTGCCAGTAGTATTGGGGATACCCGAACTGAAGCTTTCTTT. Looking up the rest from reference TRBV19 and TRBJ1-1 gives the full variable domain: DGGITQSPKYLFRKEGQNVTLSCEQNLNHDAMYWYRQDPGQGLRLIYYSQIVNDFQKGDIAEGYSVSREKKESFPLTVTSAQKNPTAFYLCASSIGDTRTEAFFGQGTRLTVV.

The V gene is TRBV28, the J gene TRBJ2-5; TRBD2 agrees at 11 bases. The CDR3 sequence is 17 residues long. The trim removed 7 bases at V and 5 bases at J, leaving 15 bases unmatched. Germline assignment: CDR1 MDHEN and CDR2 SYDVKM. The CDR3 here is CASNPGTSGSPGETQYF. The CDR3, as DNA: TGTGCCAGCAACCCTGGAACTAGCGGGAGCCCAGGGGAGACCCAGTACTTC.

This clone was counted a single time. This chain connects TRBV2 to TRBJ2-1, with 8 bases fitting TRBD2. Per the germline V gene, CDR1 is SNHLY and CDR2 is FYNNEI. This CDR3 comprises 14 residues. With V trimmed by 6 bases and J by 9 bases, 10 bases remained unmatched. CDR3 in amino acids: CASRVGGGIREQFF. CDR3 in DNA: TGTGCCAGCAGGGTCGGCGGGGGGATTCGTGAGCAGTTCTTC. Filled out from reference TRBV2 and TRBJ2-1, the complete variable domain reads EPEVTQTPSHQVTQMGQEVILRCVPISNHLYFYWYRQILGQKVEFLVSFYNNEISEKSEIFDDQFSVERPDGSNFTLKIRSTKLEDSAMYFCASRVGGGIREQFFGPGTRLTVL.

The CDR3 loop reads CASSPDSHSYTDTQYF. CDR3 nucleotides: TGCGCCAGCAGCCCGGACAGCCACTCGTACACAGATACGCAGTATTTT. The V gene is TRBV4-3, the J gene TRBJ2-3; perhaps TRBD1 as D (6 bases). The CDR3 sequence is 16 residues long. Trimming took off 4 bases at V and 2 bases at J, with 16 bases between the two ends. Germline V gene sequence: CDR1 LGHNA, CDR2 YSLEER.